A selection of T cell receptor beta chains follows, all from one sample in a study of T cell responses to AZD1222 COVID-19 vaccine. Profiled with immunoSEQ multiplex PCR; TCRdb holds only in-frame clones, not every one. The table lists 45,000 to 65,000 clones, about 87% of them singletons. This sample comprised peripheral blood, obtained on day 0 of AZD1222 vaccination. All receptors come from an adult in good health. CDR3s include the opening cysteine and the closing phenylalanine or tryptophan. The D gene is left open where the match is weak. Size is omitted from some rows. Given values are once, few, many or a class for expanded clones.

>-|15|TRBJ2-5|TRBV27|TRBD2
TGTGCCAGCAGTTTGTTCCATGAGCGGGGAGAGACCCAGTACTTC
CASSLFHERGETQYF
>once|11|TRBJ1-2|TRBV30|-
TGTGCCTGGAGTGCGGGGGGTGGCTACACCTTC
CAWSAGGGYTF
>-|15|TRBJ1-2|TRBV2|-
TGTGCCACACATCCGGCGGGGGGCGCGGGGTATGGCTACACCTTC
CATHPAGGAGYGYTF
>-|16|TRBJ2-2|TRBV25-1|-
TGTGCCAGCAGTGAATTCGGTAGTCCGAACACCGGGGAGCTGTTTTTT
CASSEFGSPNTGELFF
>-|15|TRBJ2-2|TRBV5-4|-
TGTGCCAGCAGCTTGGATCAGGGATCGGCCGGGGAGCTGTTTTTT
CASSLDQGSAGELFF
>-|13|TRBJ2-7|TRBV2|TRBD2
TGTGCCAGCAGATGGCGGGAGGGCCCCCGTCTCTACTTC
CASRWREGPRLYF
>few|14|TRBJ1-1|TRBV30|-
TGTGCCTGGAGTTGGGCAGTTAGGAACACTGAAGCTTTCTTT
CAWSWAVRNTEAFF
>-|13|TRBJ1-1|TRBV3-1/TRBV3-2|-
TGTGCCAGCAGCCCCTCGACAGACACTGAAGCTTTCTTT
CASSPSTDTEAFF
>-|15|TRBJ1-2|TRBV5-1|TRBD1
TGCGCCAGCAGCGAGGCCGGACAGGTCCTTGGTGGCTACACCTTC
CASSEAGQVLGGYTF
>-|13|TRBJ1-2|TRBV2|TRBD1
TGTGCCAGCAGGAGACAGGGGGACTATGGCTACACCTTC
CASRRQGDYGYTF